The 28 T cell receptor beta chains given below trace back to one sample, sequenced in a study of identical twins. MiXCR, run by TCRdb on the 5' RACE reads, gives a single entry per CDR3 protein. Among just over 450,000 distinct CDR3 sequences listed, 14% were seen once. In addition, the sample was reused for a study of yellow fever vaccine responses in identical twins.

The specimen sequenced was CD4+ T cells sorted from blood. The origin of the receptors is a young woman in good health.

The chain combines TRBV12-3 or TRBV12-4 with TRBJ2-5; D might be TRBD2 (6 bases). CDR3 length: 15 residues. V dropped 7 bases and J dropped 2 bases, with 17 bases sitting between them. CDR3 coding DNA: TGTGCCAGCATTTACTTCCCCGGACTACAAGAGACCCAGTACTTC. Translated: CASIYFPGLQETQYF.

The J gene is TRBJ2-7, the V gene TRBV20-1; D remains ambiguous. CDR1 is DFQATT, CDR2 SNEGSKA, per germline (reference sequence). Trimming took 1 base from V and 8 from J, leaving 9 bases between them. CDR3 size: 11 residues. This CDR3 is CSARVEYKQYF. The CDR3, as DNA: TGCAGTGCTAGAGTGGAATACAAGCAGTACTTC.

The V call is TRBV7-2, the J call TRBJ2-1; 8 nucleotides agree with TRBD2. The CDR3 loop spans 16 amino acids. CDR1 is SGHTA, CDR2 FQGNSA, per germline. Losses at the gene ends were 1 base for V and 0 bases for J; bases not matched to a gene: 2. The CDR3 nucleotides read TGTGCCAGCAGCTTAGTCGGGACTAGCTCCTACAATGAGCAGTTCTTC. Its protein product is CASSLVGTSSYNEQFF.

This clonotype was found a few times. This sequence joins TRBV11-2 and TRBJ2-5, with D perhaps matching TRBD1 (5 bases). Deletions cut 0 bases from V and 6 bases from J, with 11 bases between. The CDR3 consists of 14 residues. Germline-derived CDR1 and CDR2 are SGHAT and FQNNGV. DNA of the CDR3: TGTGCCAGCAGCTTAGAAGGGGATACTCAGACCCAGTACTTC. Its translation: CASSLEGDTQTQYF.

The V gene is TRBV11-2, the J gene TRBJ2-7; D is ambiguous. From germline, CDR1 is SGHAT and CDR2 FQNNGV. Trimming pared 2 bases from V and 6 bases from J, leaving 20 bases between. The CDR3 consists of 16 residues. CDR3 loop: CASSLSSGSYPVEQYF. The CDR3 bases are TGTGCCAGCAGCTTAAGTTCTGGGTCCTACCCAGTCGAGCAGTACTTC.

This clonotype came up a few times. This chain uses TRBV5-1 with TRBJ2-2, with TRBD2 identical over 8 bases. Per germline, CDR1 SGHRS and CDR2 YFSETQ. The CDR3 has 16 amino acids. V lost 4 bases and J lost 5; bases outside the gene matches: 10. For the CDR3, the DNA is TGCGCCAGCAGCACTACCGGGACTAGGGGGACCGGGGAGCTGTTTTTT. Protein sequence: CASSTTGTRGTGELFF.

The chain joins TRBV5-1 to TRBJ1-4, with 9 bases matching TRBD1. This CDR3 is 15 amino acids long. CDR1 is SGHRS and CDR2 is YFSETQ in the germline V gene. The V and J ends lost 4 bases and 5 bases, in that order; junction bases with no gene match: 6. The CDR3 sequence is CASSIGTGSNEKLFF. DNA of the CDR3: TGCGCCAGCAGCATCGGGACAGGGTCAAATGAAAAACTGTTTTTT.

This chain connects TRBV6-1 to TRBJ2-4, with D hard to call. Germline loops: CDR1 MNHNS, CDR2 SASEGT. Trimming pared 6 bases from V and 0 bases from J, leaving 9 bases between. The CDR3 totals 14 residues. The CDR3 DNA reads as TGTGCCAGCAGCACCACCTTAGCCAAAAACATTCAGTACTTC. Translation gives CASSTTLAKNIQYF.

The chain is built from TRBV7-9 and TRBJ2-7; D is perhaps TRBD1 or TRBD2 (5 bases each). V lost 5 bases to trimming and J lost 5 bases, with 16 bases between them. This CDR3 has 14 residues. Germline loops: CDR1 SEHNR, CDR2 FQNEAQ (reference sequence). CDR3 nucleotide sequence: TGTGCCAGCAGCCGGGACGGCCGCCCCCACGAGCAGTACTTC. Amino acid sequence: CASSRDGRPHEQYF. Using reference TRBV7-9 and TRBJ2-7 for the parts outside the CDR3, the full variable domain is DTGVSQNPRHKITKRGQNVTFRCDPISEHNRLYWYRQTLGQGPEFLTYFQNEAQLEKSRLLSDRFSAERPKGSFSTLEIQRTEQGDSAMYLCASSRDGRPHEQYFGPGTRLTVT.

This clonotype was detected only a few times. The genes are TRBV19 and TRBJ2-1; D is perhaps TRBD1 (6 bases). From germline, CDR1 is LNHDA and CDR2 SQIVND (reference sequence). This CDR3 has 16 residues. V shed 5 bases and J shed 0 bases, with 14 bases lying between them. The CDR3 nucleotides are TGTGCCAGTAGTCTTTCCGGGACACACTCCTACAATGAGCAGTTCTTC. Translation: CASSLSGTHSYNEQFF.

This clonotype occurred many times. V gene TRBV5-1 combines with J gene TRBJ2-1; no definite D call. This CDR3 comprises 14 residues. V lost 4 bases and J lost 6, with 14 bases in between. Germline assignment: CDR1 SGHRS and CDR2 YFSETQ. Here the CDR3 DNA reads TGCGCCAGCAGCCAGGCAAGCAGGTTCAATGAGCAGTTCTTC. This codes for CASSQASRFNEQFF.

This clonotype has only a few counts. J is TRBJ1-5 and V is TRBV12-3 or TRBV12-4; D gene uncertain. This CDR3 has 14 residues. V dropped 6 bases and J dropped 0 bases, with 9 bases sitting between them. CDR3 DNA: TGTGCCAGCAGCTTCGGGTATAGCAATCAGCCCCAGCATTTT. As protein: CASSFGYSNQPQHF.

This clonotype was seen a handful of times. The chain employs TRBV20-1 and TRBJ2-7; D not resolved. V was cut by 1 base and J by 4 bases, with 5 bases left in between. The CDR3 consists of 11 residues. Germline CDR1 and CDR2: DFQATT and SNEGSKA (reference sequence). The CDR3 sequence is CSARAVYEQYF. The DNA of the CDR3 is TGCAGTGCTAGAGCGGTATACGAGCAGTACTTC.

The CDR3 spells CSARGADPNRHNEQFF. The DNA of the CDR3 is TGCAGTGCTAGAGGAGCGGACCCTAATCGGCACAATGAGCAGTTCTTC. The chain joins TRBV20-1 to TRBJ2-1; possible D gene TRBD2, 5 bases. This CDR3 contains 16 residues. Between the trimmed V and J ends, which lost 1 base and 5 bases, there was a span of 18 bases. Germline V CDR1 and CDR2: DFQATT, SNEGSKA (reference sequence).

The chain joins TRBV5-1 to TRBJ2-5; TRBD2 matches at 7 bases. Germline trimming cut 4 bases from V and 5 bases from J; bases unmatched to any gene: 14. Germline assignment: CDR1 SGHRS and CDR2 YFSETQ. This CDR3 comprises 16 residues. For the CDR3, the DNA is TGCGCCAGCAGCCCACGTGCCGAGCGGGGCTGGGAGACCCAGTACTTC. Amino acids: CASSPRAERGWETQYF. Using reference TRBV5-1 and TRBJ2-5 for the parts outside the CDR3, the full variable domain is KAGVTQTPRYLIKTRGQQVTLSCSPISGHRSVSWYQQTPGQGLQFLFEYFSETQRNKGNFPGRFSGRQFSNSRSEMNVSTLELGDSALYLCASSPRAERGWETQYFGPGTRLLVL.

The V and J genes are TRBV7-2 and TRBJ2-1; 10 bases line up with TRBD2. V lost 7 bases, J lost 5 bases, and 8 bases stayed unmatched. Germline assignment: CDR1 SGHTA and CDR2 FQGNSA. This CDR3 comprises 15 residues. In nucleotides, the CDR3 is TGTGCCAGCAACTCGGGACTAGCGTATGACAATGAGCAGTTCTTC. As protein: CASNSGLAYDNEQFF.

This clonotype turned up a few times. V and J are TRBV6-2 or TRBV6-3 and TRBJ2-7, with D possibly matching TRBD1 (5 bases). The CDR3 is 15 residues long. Germline assignment: CDR1 MNHEY and CDR2 SVGEGT. V lost 7 bases and J 2 bases, leaving 18 bases between the germline ends. The CDR3 DNA is TGTGCCAGCACCAAACCGGCCGCAGGGACCTACGAGCAGTACTTC. The encoded protein is CASTKPAAGTYEQYF.

This clonotype was detected only a few times. The rearrangement links TRBV3-1 to TRBJ2-3, with 8 bases aligning to TRBD2. V shed 8 bases and J 4 bases; nucleotides not matched to a gene: 8. The germline gives CDR1 LGHDT, CDR2 YNNKEL (reference sequence). The CDR3 has 14 amino acids. DNA for the CDR3: TGTGCCAGCGCCGGGACTAGAGGATCAGATACGCAGTATTTT. Protein sequence: CASAGTRGSDTQYF.

The DNA of the CDR3 is TGCGCCAGCAGCTTTCAGGATAATTCACCCCTCCACTTT. Protein product: CASSFQDNSPLHF. The chain recombines TRBV5-1 with TRBJ1-6, with unresolved D. The CDR3 runs 13 residues. Deletions cut 2 bases from V and 5 bases from J, with 5 bases between. Germline CDR1 SGHRS, CDR2 YFSETQ.

The rearrangement joins TRBV29-1 to TRBJ2-5, with 10 bases identical to TRBD2. The CDR3 runs to 14 residues. Per the germline V gene, CDR1 is SQVTM and CDR2 is ANQGSEA. The ends lost 6 bases at V and 3 bases at J; junction bases unmatched: 7. In nucleotides, the CDR3 is TGCAGCGTAGGGCAAGGACTAGCGGAAGAGACCCAGTACTTC. Encoded protein: CSVGQGLAEETQYF.

The chain combines TRBV9 with TRBJ2-1; 11 positions match TRBD2. V shed 0 bases and J 0 bases; nucleotides not matched to a gene: 5. The length of the CDR3 is 18 residues. From germline, CDR1 is SGDLS and CDR2 YYNGEE. Written as DNA, the CDR3 is TGTGCCAGCAGCGTAGAACTAGCGGGGGACCCCTCCTACAATGAGCAGTTCTTC. Protein product: CASSVELAGDPSYNEQFF.

Many counts were recorded for this clonotype. CDR3 loop: CASSLRSVNTEAFF. DNA of the CDR3: TGTGCCAGCAGCCTCAGAAGTGTGAACACTGAAGCTTTCTTT. The chain carries TRBV3-1 and TRBJ1-1, with unresolved D. The CDR3 totals 14 residues. Germline V gives CDR1 LGHDT, CDR2 YNNKEL (reference sequence). Deletions cut 4 bases from V and 0 bases from J, with 9 bases between.

The chain is built from TRBV20-1 and TRBJ2-2; no firm D call. V lost 0 bases, J lost 4 bases, and 9 bases lay in between. The CDR3 is 14 amino acids. Germline CDR1 and CDR2: DFQATT and SNEGSKA (reference sequence). This chain's CDR3 is CSARDAGFTGELFF. As DNA, the CDR3 is TGCAGTGCTAGAGATGCTGGGTTCACCGGGGAGCTGTTTTTT.

V and J are TRBV3-1 and TRBJ2-1; D call uncertain. Germline-derived CDR1 and CDR2 are LGHDT and YNNKEL (reference sequence). This CDR3 spans 13 amino acids. V gave up 4 bases and J gave up 5 bases, with 9 bases separating them. CDR3 sequence (DNA): TGTGCCAGCAGCCCTTCTGGAAACAATGAGCAGTTCTTC. Translated, it gives CASSPSGNNEQFF.

The V call is TRBV5-1, the J call TRBJ2-1; tentatively, D is TRBD1 (6 bases). The V end lost 0 bases, the J end lost 2 bases, and 9 bases lay between the germline ends. This CDR3 spans 15 amino acids. CDR1 and CDR2 from the germline V gene are SGHRS and YFSETQ. The CDR3 nucleotides are TGCGCCAGCAGCTTGGCCGGGACACCCTACAATGAGCAGTTCTTC. Translated: CASSLAGTPYNEQFF. The full variable domain, with the rest looked up from reference TRBV5-1 and TRBJ2-1, is KAGVTQTPRYLIKTRGQQVTLSCSPISGHRSVSWYQQTPGQGLQFLFEYFSETQRNKGNFPGRFSGRQFSNSRSEMNVSTLELGDSALYLCASSLAGTPYNEQFFGPGTRLTVL.

This clonotype was picked up a small number of times. The rearrangement uses TRBV10-3 and TRBJ1-1; 9 nucleotides match TRBD1. Losses at the gene ends were 3 bases for V and 3 bases for J; bases not matched to a gene: 5. The CDR3 covers 15 residues. Germline CDR1 is ENHRY and CDR2 is SYGVKD. The DNA for the CDR3 is TGTGCCATCAGTGACCGGACAGGGGAAGACACTGAAGCTTTCTTT. It yields the protein CAISDRTGEDTEAFF.

This sequence joins TRBV12-3 or TRBV12-4 and TRBJ1-5, with 7 bases lining up with TRBD1. With 5 bases clipped from V and 4 bases from J, the junction kept 2 bases outside the gene matches. The CDR3 consists of 13 residues. Written as DNA, the CDR3 is TGTGCCAGCAGTGGGGGACAGAATCAGCCCCAGCATTTT. Amino acids: CASSGGQNQPQHF.

This clonotype was seen only a few times. V is TRBV12-3 or TRBV12-4 and J is TRBJ2-2; maybe TRBD1 (6 bases). Trimming took 3 bases from V and 0 from J, leaving 14 bases between them. CDR3 length equals 17 residues. CDR3 loop: CASSFALTGSNTGELFF. The DNA of the CDR3 is TGTGCCAGCAGTTTTGCCTTGACAGGTTCGAACACCGGGGAGCTGTTTTTT.